This T cell receptor beta chain was found in a study of shared T cell receptors in the human thymus. This table comes from immunoSEQ multiplex PCR, and its TCRdb copy is limited to in-frame clones, with some not included. The sample lists about 380,000 clones, more than 85% occurring once. Germline V gene sequence: CDR1 MNHEY, CDR2 SVGAGI. V shed 2 bases and J 6 bases; nucleotides not matched to a gene: 10. The CDR3 totals 16 residues. Material: thymocytes. The TCR comes from a human donor. The gene calls are TRBV6-5 and TRBJ2-1, with 7 bases lining up with TRBD2. The CDR3 region has the DNA TGTGCCAGCAGTTACCTGAAGGCGGGAGATAGCAATGAGCAGTTCTTC. Translating gives CASSYLKAGDSNEQFF.